This record concerns one TCR beta chain sequence. CDR1 SGHRS and CDR2 YFSETQ come from the germline V gene. V lost 4 bases, J lost 5 bases, and 11 bases stayed unmatched. This CDR3 comprises 15 residues. The sample comes from a study of blood T cell repertoires in COVID-19. Authors' methods: Nucleated cell counts were estimated from reference gene primer amplification. The data were produced by immunoSEQ multiplex PCR, yet TCRdb's version contains in-frame clones alone and is incomplete. V, J and clone size are those of that table, while D and trimming were read from the DNA. Of approximately 380,000 clones listed, 88% are singletons. Recovered Cohort 3 donors showed two negative PCRs, clearance, or symptom resolution.

Sequenced input: PBMCs or T cells enriched from blood (not recorded which). The rearrangement links TRBV5-1 to TRBJ2-7, with 8 bases fitting TRBD1. The receptor was isolated from a woman aged 18-29 years who had recovered from COVID-19. The CDR3 protein is CASSHVRGQVNEQYF. In DNA, the CDR3 is TGCGCCAGCAGCCACGTCCGGGGACAGGTAAACGAGCAGTACTTC.